These T cell receptor beta chains were read from a single sample in a study of metastatic and nonmetastatic thyroid tumors. TCRdb re-processed the PCR reads through MiXCR. The profile shows over 20,000 clones, about 24% of them singletons. The sample was tumor tissue. The receptors derive from a male donor with papillary thyroid cancer or a benign thyroid nodule (not recorded which). Some clones in this sample may be carry-over from other donors' samples. Both conserved end residues are part of each CDR3. Clone size, where shown, is once, few, many, or a class for clones that have expanded.

J gene: TRBJ1-1; V gene: TRBV19; clone size: many; CDR3 protein: CAISIGRNTEAFF
J gene: TRBJ2-2; V gene: TRBV20-1; clone size: once; CDR3 protein: CSASEVASGSIDTGELFF
J gene: TRBJ2-7; V gene: TRBV27; clone size: many; CDR3 protein: CASSPGQGRNEQYF
J gene: TRBJ2-7; V gene: TRBV27; clone size: few; CDR3 protein: CASSSRWRVYEQYF
J gene: TRBJ1-2; V gene: TRBV6-1; clone size: many; CDR3 protein: CASSFDSNYGYTF
J gene: TRBJ2-3; V gene: TRBV19; clone size: medium-sized; CDR3 protein: CASGTGGTDTQYF
J gene: TRBJ2-7; V gene: TRBV9; clone size: many; CDR3 protein: CASSVVPSGVSEQYF
J gene: TRBJ2-7; V gene: TRBV12-3/TRBV12-4; clone size: medium-sized; CDR3 protein: CASSLRAAGGGYEQYF
J gene: TRBJ1-5; V gene: TRBV7-2; clone size: many; CDR3 protein: CASTLTLGGGQPQHF
J gene: TRBJ1-1; V gene: TRBV29-1; clone size: NA; CDR3 protein: CGVDRAENTEAFF
J gene: TRBJ2-1; V gene: TRBV12-5; clone size: few; CDR3 protein: CASGPGSYNEQFF
J gene: TRBJ1-5; V gene: TRBV27; clone size: many; CDR3 protein: CASNNGGWNQPQHF
J gene: TRBJ2-3; V gene: TRBV11-2; clone size: NA; CDR3 protein: CASSPRRGDTQYF
J gene: TRBJ1-5; V gene: TRBV5-6; clone size: many; CDR3 protein: CASSDTNTGLGSNQPQHF
J gene: TRBJ2-7; V gene: TRBV6-2/TRBV6-3; clone size: medium-sized; CDR3 protein: CASRRGSSYEQYF
J gene: TRBJ2-1; V gene: TRBV13; clone size: many; CDR3 protein: CASSWPGDEQFF
J gene: TRBJ2-7; V gene: TRBV20-1; clone size: NA; CDR3 protein: CSARDIGLAGDEQYF
J gene: TRBJ1-6; V gene: TRBV2; clone size: many; CDR3 protein: CASSGTLNSPLHF
J gene: TRBJ1-1; V gene: TRBV6-5; clone size: medium-sized; CDR3 protein: CASSYTGQKTEAFF
J gene: TRBJ2-6; V gene: TRBV6-1; clone size: many; CDR3 protein: CASSRYSGANVLTF
J gene: TRBJ2-7; V gene: TRBV7-9; clone size: many; CDR3 protein: CASSSDMNYEQYF
J gene: TRBJ1-2; V gene: TRBV7-2; clone size: many; CDR3 protein: CASSSNQGSDGYTF
J gene: TRBJ2-7; V gene: TRBV7-2; clone size: NA; CDR3 protein: CASSETGTRSYEQYF
J gene: TRBJ2-3; V gene: TRBV6-5; clone size: few; CDR3 protein: CTSVGGAGSRGTDTQYF
J gene: TRBJ2-7; V gene: TRBV20-1; clone size: many; CDR3 protein: CSAREGASGVLGEQYF
J gene: TRBJ1-1; V gene: TRBV7-2; clone size: many; CDR3 protein: CASNHGHQNTEAFF
J gene: TRBJ1-1; V gene: TRBV20-1; clone size: many; CDR3 protein: CSAPSPAGTEAFF
J gene: TRBJ2-7; V gene: TRBV20-1; clone size: NA; CDR3 protein: CSAYEHGGSSDEQYF
J gene: TRBJ1-4; V gene: TRBV2; clone size: NA; CDR3 protein: CASSEDSTTNEKLFF
J gene: TRBJ2-1; V gene: TRBV7-2; clone size: NA; CDR3 protein: CASSLGLYNEQFF
J gene: TRBJ2-1; V gene: TRBV5-1; clone size: NA; CDR3 protein: CASSLVQQASEQFF
J gene: TRBJ2-1; V gene: TRBV2; clone size: many; CDR3 protein: CASTLSRGFEQFF
J gene: TRBJ1-1; V gene: TRBV28; clone size: many; CDR3 protein: CASSLGGAQPTEAFF
J gene: TRBJ2-1; V gene: TRBV6-4; clone size: NA; CDR3 protein: CASSDSPLGKYEQFF
J gene: TRBJ2-1; V gene: TRBV20-1; clone size: many; CDR3 protein: CSARDPGTSGGNEQFF
J gene: TRBJ2-7; V gene: TRBV28; clone size: NA; CDR3 protein: CASSLGQGSYEQYF
J gene: TRBJ1-1; V gene: TRBV7-2; clone size: many; CDR3 protein: CASSRQGNTEAFF
J gene: TRBJ2-7; V gene: TRBV20-1; clone size: NA; CDR3 protein: CSASPGTAASSPYEQYF